The entry below describes one T cell receptor beta chain. Antigen unknown. Relative to the germline gene, one junction end is altered; a read error may explain this. PCR was performed using 60 Vbeta and 13 Jbeta primers. Sequencing used immunoSEQ multiplex PCR; TCRdb keeps in-frame clones, though not all of them. The sample comprises about 180,000 clones, 70% to 85% of which are singletons, and roughly 1.5% rests with the top ten. The data were obtained in a study of cytomegalovirus exposure and HLA in healthy donors. Study conclusions and caveats: The authors reported that TCR beta sequences could predict HLA-A and HLA-B alleles. These predictions were accurate for most subjects in the first cohort. It was taken for granted in presence/absence analyses that sequencing depth across donors was roughly uniform.

Germline V gives CDR1 SGHTA, CDR2 FQGNSA. The CDR3 is 12 residues long. The rearrangement uses TRBV7-2 and TRBJ2-5; D possibly corresponds to TRBD2 (5 bases). The sequence was collected from a man in his late teens or twenties in good health and CMV-seronegative. Sequenced input: PBMCs. CDR3 in DNA: TGTGCCAGCAGCCTAGCCGGGGAGACCCAGTACTTC. Residues: CASSLAGETQYF.